Presented here are 13 T cell receptor beta chains from one specimen sequenced in a study of identical twins. TCRdb called the 5' RACE reads again in MiXCR, with one record for every CDR3 protein. Among fewer than 900,000 distinct CDR3 sequences, 15% to 20% were seen once, and the ten largest hold less than 15%. These data were also reused for a study on T cells expressing NK-cell markers.

The source material was PBMCs. The receptors were sampled from a woman under 30 in good health.

This clonotype was found once. The rearrangement joins TRBV7-2 to TRBJ2-1; 11 bases agree with TRBD2. The CDR3 is made up of 15 amino acids. Germline CDR1 is SGHTA and CDR2 is FQGNSA. J was trimmed by 8 bases and V by 5 bases; bases with no gene match: 8. CDR3 DNA sequence: TGTGCCAGCAGCACCATAGCGGGAGGGCCGTATGAGCAGTTCTTC. It yields the protein CASSTIAGGPYEQFF.

The CDR3 DNA follows: TGTGCCAGCAGCCAGGGGTGGCGGGAGCTGTTTTTT. Encoded protein: CASSQGWRELFF. V gene TRBV3-1 combines with J gene TRBJ2-2; D remains ambiguous. The V gene's germline CDR1 is LGHDT and CDR2 YNNKEL (reference sequence). V was trimmed by 3 bases and J by 9 bases, leaving 8 bases between them. There are 12 residues in the CDR3.

The chain couples TRBV10-3 to TRBJ2-7; TRBD1 might be the D (6 bases). Trimming removed 3 bases from V and 2 bases from J, with 14 bases in between. Looked up from germline, CDR1 is ENHRY and CDR2 is SYGVKD. This CDR3 is built from 15 residues. The CDR3 bases are TGTGCCATCAGTGATCAGACCGGACAGCCCTACGAGCAGTACTTC. Translated: CAISDQTGQPYEQYF.

This clonotype has more than one count but fewer than ten. J is TRBJ1-1 and V is TRBV23-1, with TRBD1 as a possible D gene (5 bases). TRBV23-1 is given ORF status, its function remaining uncertain. The CDR3 sequence is 20 residues long. Trimming cost V 1 base and J 2 bases, with 26 bases left between them. The CDR3, as DNA: TGCGCCAGCAGTCAATTTCTGTGTGTTCGGGGGAACTCCGCTAACACTGAAGCTTTCTTT. Its translation is CASSQFLCVRGNSANTEAFF.

This clonotype was counted only a few times. This chain uses TRBV29-1 with TRBJ2-3; 9 nucleotides align to TRBD1. Germline assignment: CDR1 SQVTM and CDR2 ANQGSEA. V lost 1 base to trimming and J lost 3 bases; unmatched junction nucleotides: 8. The CDR3 is 16 amino acids. The CDR3 region has the DNA TGCAGCGTTGAAGGTTACACGGGACAGGGTACAGATACGCAGTATTTT. Its protein is CSVEGYTGQGTDTQYF.

The chain recombines TRBV12-3 or TRBV12-4 with TRBJ2-1, with 12 bases identical to TRBD2. This CDR3 spans 16 amino acids. After removal of 6 bases from V and 2 bases from J, the junction contained 5 bases not matched to a gene. CDR3 amino acids: CASRTSGRSTYNEQFF. CDR3 DNA: TGTGCCAGCAGAACTAGCGGGAGGTCGACCTACAATGAGCAGTTCTTC.

This clonotype was observed at least ten times. In nucleotides, the CDR3 is TGTGCCAGCAGCTTGCCTAGCGGGAAGGATAAACCCTACGAGCAGTACTTC. It codes for CASSLPSGKDKPYEQYF. This chain connects TRBV11-2 to TRBJ2-7, with TRBD2 matching over 9 bases. CDR3 size: 17 residues. Germline V gives CDR1 SGHAT, CDR2 FQNNGV. The junction had 11 bases not matched to a gene; V was cut back by 3 bases and J by 2 bases. The full variable domain, in which reference TRBV11-2 and TRBJ2-7 provide the parts outside the CDR3, is EAGVAQSPRYKIIEKRQSVAFWCNPISGHATLYWYQQILGQGPKLLIQFQNNGVVDDSQLPKDRFSAERLKGVDSTLKIQPAKLEDSAVYLCASSLPSGKDKPYEQYFGPGTRLTVT.

This clonotype was counted only a few times. The chain combines TRBV7-9 with TRBJ2-1; D is undetermined. The CDR3 sequence is 14 residues long. Germline V gives CDR1 SEHNR, CDR2 FQNEAQ (reference sequence). V lost 5 bases and J 6 bases, leaving 14 bases between the germline ends. For the CDR3, the DNA is TGTGCCAGCAGCCCGCCGATAGGCGTCAATGAGCAGTTCTTC. Translated: CASSPPIGVNEQFF.

The V and J genes are TRBV20-1 and TRBJ2-3, with 16 bases fitting TRBD2. Germline CDR1 and CDR2: DFQATT and SNEGSKA (reference sequence). Trimming cost V 5 bases and J 4 bases; bases outside gene matches: 9. The CDR3 extends over 17 amino acids. This chain's CDR3 is CSAPGGLAGGPADTQYF. The CDR3 nucleotides read TGCAGTGCTCCAGGGGGACTAGCGGGAGGGCCGGCAGATACGCAGTATTTT.

This clonotype was observed a handful of times. CDR3 amino acids: CAISGSAWDEQFF. CDR3 DNA: TGTGCCATCAGTGGCTCAGCCTGGGATGAGCAGTTCTTC. The chain joins TRBV10-3 to TRBJ2-1; D unresolved. Germline V gene data show CDR1 as ENHRY and CDR2 as SYGVKD. The CDR3 extends over 13 amino acids. V was pared by 4 bases and J by 8 bases, with 12 bases between.

The genes are TRBV12-1 and TRBJ2-5; the table's D gene call, TRBD1, was not cross checked with the DNA. TRBV12-1 is described as a pseudogene. The CDR3 contains 15 residues. The CDR3 here is CASSSYRDHQETQYF. Here the CDR3 DNA reads TGTGCCAGCAGCAGCTACCGGGACCACCAAGAGACCCAGTACTTC.

J is TRBJ1-1 and V is TRBV20-1; possibly TRBD1 for D (6 bases). Per the germline V gene, CDR1 is DFQATT and CDR2 is SNEGSKA (reference sequence). The CDR3 length is 14 residues. V lost 0 bases and J lost 3, with 11 bases in between. Written as DNA, the CDR3 is TGCAGTGCTAGAGAGGGGGGGGCAGACACTGAAGCTTTCTTT. This encodes CSAREGGADTEAFF.

CDR3 sequence (DNA): TGTGCCAGCAGTTTAGCGGAGGTTGGGCGGAATGGCTACACCTTC. It codes for CASSLAEVGRNGYTF. The chain has TRBV12-3 or TRBV12-4 and TRBJ1-2; no clear D. Trimming took 0 bases from V and 6 from J, leaving 14 bases between them. The CDR3 sequence is 15 residues long.